This TCR beta chain was captured by sequencing in a study of blood T cell repertoires in COVID-19. Study-level information: COVID-19 samples collected from the United States, Italy and Spain covered acute and convalescent phases.

Trimming took 1 base from V and 6 from J; bases not matched to a gene: 4. The V gene's germline CDR1 is MNHEY and CDR2 SMNVEV (reference sequence). This CDR3 region has 15 residues. The repertoire was sequenced with immunoSEQ multiplex PCR; TCRdb's copy has only in-frame clones and lacks some. The data contain about 82,000 clones, 80% of them singletons. The V and J genes are TRBV27 and TRBJ1-2; 11 bases are shared with TRBD1. Sequencing was carried out using peripheral blood. The TCR comes from a woman in her thirties or forties with active or convalescent COVID-19. In nucleotides, the CDR3 is TGTGCCAGCAGTTTATGGGGGGACAGGGGGGATGGCTACACCTTC. Its protein is CASSLWGDRGDGYTF.